The following is a T cell receptor beta chain sequence with its context. Using immunoSEQ multiplex PCR, the repertoire was profiled, and TCRdb retains in-frame clones only, with some absent. There are around 85,000 clones in the sample; 85% to 95% occur only once, and about 0.25% lies in the top ten. The data were taken from a study of technical replicates of blood from several donors. Germline V gives CDR1 SGHDT, CDR2 YYEEEE. Trimming left V 3 bases short and J 2 bases short, with 21 bases between. The CDR3 runs 18 residues. The V call is TRBV5-6, the J call TRBJ1-5; D remains unclear. Specimen: T cells isolated from PBMCs. The sequence was obtained from a human donor in good health. This CDR3 is CASSSSPNIGRGNQPQHF. The CDR3 DNA follows: TGTGCCAGCAGCTCAAGCCCAAATATCGGGAGGGGCAATCAGCCCCAGCATTTT. Using reference TRBV5-6 and TRBJ1-5 for the parts outside the CDR3, the full variable domain is DAGVTQSPTHLIKTRGQQVTLRCSPKSGHDTVSWYQQALGQGPQFIFQYYEEEERQRGNFPDRFSGHQFPNYSSELNVNALLLGDSALYLCASSSSPNIGRGNQPQHFGDGTRLSIL.